This passage covers 13 T cell receptor beta chains from one sample sequenced in a study of blood T cell repertoires in COVID-19. Clones were sequenced by immunoSEQ multiplex PCR, and TCRdb holds only the in-frame ones, with some missing. Among some 290,000 clones, around four fifths were seen once, and the ten largest hold about 4.5%. The sample taken for sequencing was peripheral blood. Receptors originate from a man between 60 and 75 years old who had recovered from COVID-19.

The V gene is TRBV21-1, the J gene TRBJ2-3; TRBD2 is the table's D call and was not checked against the DNA. TRBV21-1 is designated a pseudogene. This CDR3 is 20 amino acids long. The CDR3 region has the DNA TGTGCCAGCAGCAATCCGTGCGGGAAGCGGGCCCGCCTCCGCACAGATACGCAGTATTTT. Encoded protein: CASSNPCGKRARLRTDTQYF.

V usage is TRBV7-2 and J usage is TRBJ1-1, with D hard to call. Germline V gene lookup returns CDR1 SGHTA and CDR2 FQGNSA. Trimming stripped 5 bases from V and 1 base from J, with 8 bases between. The CDR3 spans 13 residues. CDR3 DNA sequence: TGTGCCAGCAGCCGCGACACGAACACTGAAGCTTTCTTT. Translating gives CASSRDTNTEAFF.

The V call is TRBV14, the J call TRBJ2-1; the D gene is possibly TRBD1 (5 bases). Trimming pared 4 bases from V and 2 bases from J, leaving 15 bases between. The CDR3 length is 16 residues. Germline V lookup: CDR1 SGHDN, CDR2 FVKESK. This CDR3 reads CASSLPDKATYNEQFF. The CDR3 coding sequence is TGTGCCAGCAGCCTCCCGGACAAGGCAACCTACAATGAGCAGTTCTTC. The full variable domain, with the rest looked up from reference TRBV14 and TRBJ2-1, is EAGVTQFPSHSVIEKGQTVTLRCDPISGHDNLYWYRRVMGKEIKFLLHFVKESKQDESGMPNNRFLAERTGGTYSTLKVQPAELEDSGVYFCASSLPDKATYNEQFFGPGTRLTVL.

V and J are TRBV12-5 and TRBJ1-3; no definite D call. V lost 6 bases to trimming and J lost 0 bases, with 9 bases between them. Germline CDR1 LGHNT, CDR2 FRNRAP. This CDR3 is 14 amino acids long. The CDR3 sequence is CASGPGSSGNTIYF. The DNA for the CDR3 is TGTGCTAGTGGACCGGGGAGCTCTGGAAACACCATATATTTT.

V is TRBV29-1 and J is TRBJ1-2; possible D gene TRBD1, 5 bases. In germline, CDR1 is SQVTM, CDR2 ANQGSEA. Trimming left V 4 bases short and J 3 bases short, with 9 bases between. CDR3 size: 12 residues. CDR3 amino acids: CSVVGQDYGYTF. CDR3 in DNA: TGCAGCGTTGTGGGGCAGGACTATGGCTACACCTTC.

The V gene is TRBV6-5, the J gene TRBJ1-6; the D is unclear. Germline V gene data show CDR1 as MNHEY and CDR2 as SVGAGI. Trimming took 2 bases from V and 0 from J, leaving 8 bases between them. The CDR3 loop spans 16 amino acids. The CDR3 region is CASSYNVGSYNSPLHF. The CDR3 DNA sequence: TGTGCCAGCAGTTACAACGTCGGCTCCTATAATTCACCCCTCCACTTT.

The V call is TRBV11-2, the J call TRBJ2-7; no definite D call. The CDR3 extends over 12 amino acids. V lost 8 bases, J lost 6 bases, and 14 bases lay in between. Germline-derived CDR1 and CDR2 are SGHAT and FQNNGV. CDR3 sequence reads: CASRRGIGEQYF. CDR3 sequence (DNA): TGTGCCAGCCGACGAGGAATAGGCGAGCAGTACTTC.

The CDR3, as DNA: TGCGCCAGCAGCCAAGATCAGGCGGGCTCCTACGAGCAGTACTTC. It yields the protein CASSQDQAGSYEQYF. The V call is TRBV4-1, the J call TRBJ2-7; tentative D call: TRBD2 (5 bases). The germline CDR1 and CDR2 sequences are MGHRA and YSYEKL. The CDR3 is 15 amino acids. Deletions cut 0 bases from V and 0 bases from J, with 9 bases between.

The chain employs TRBV7-2 and TRBJ2-1; 11 positions match TRBD2. J gave up 10 bases and V 6 bases, and 11 bases lay outside the gene matches. Germline assignment: CDR1 SGHTA and CDR2 FQGNSA. This CDR3 spans 15 amino acids. CDR3 sequence reads: CASSRDRTSGQEQFF. As DNA, the CDR3 is TGTGCCAGCAGTCGCGATCGGACTAGCGGGCAGGAGCAGTTCTTC.

This clone was found a few times. J is TRBJ1-2 and V is TRBV11-2; D remains unclear. Trimming left V 5 bases short and J 3 bases short, with 13 bases between. Germline CDR1 reads SGHAT; CDR2 reads FQNNGV. CDR3 length: 14 amino acids. The CDR3 DNA reads TGTGCCAGCAGCGAGGGTAGGGCATACTATGGCTACACCTTC. This sequence encodes CASSEGRAYYGYTF.

This chain links TRBV3-1 (or the pseudogene TRBV3-2) with TRBJ2-5; D possibly corresponds to TRBD2 (6 bases). V lost 1 base, J lost 4 bases, and 13 bases lay in between. Germline lookup yields CDR1 LGHDT and CDR2 YNNKEL (reference sequence). The CDR3 spans 15 residues. The CDR3 region is CASSQVGSLGETQYF. The CDR3 region has the DNA TGTGCCAGCAGCCAAGTCGGGAGTTTAGGAGAGACCCAGTACTTC.

The chain carries TRBV30 and TRBJ1-4; 9 positions match TRBD1. The CDR3 sequence is 13 residues long. With 1 base clipped from V and 7 bases from J, the junction kept 1 base outside the gene matches. The germline gives CDR1 GTSNPN, CDR2 SVGIG (reference sequence). CDR3 residues: CAWSGTGVEKLFF. The CDR3 DNA sequence: TGTGCCTGGAGTGGGACAGGGGTTGAAAAACTGTTTTTT.

This clone was counted a few times. The chain uses TRBV2 and TRBJ2-7, with D perhaps matching TRBD2 (5 bases). The V and J ends lost 8 bases and 2 bases respectively, with 13 bases between them. This CDR3 is built from 13 residues. Germline CDR1 SNHLY, CDR2 FYNNEI. The CDR3 loop reads CASADLGAYEQYF. The DNA for the CDR3 is TGTGCCAGCGCTGACCTCGGGGCCTACGAGCAGTACTTC.